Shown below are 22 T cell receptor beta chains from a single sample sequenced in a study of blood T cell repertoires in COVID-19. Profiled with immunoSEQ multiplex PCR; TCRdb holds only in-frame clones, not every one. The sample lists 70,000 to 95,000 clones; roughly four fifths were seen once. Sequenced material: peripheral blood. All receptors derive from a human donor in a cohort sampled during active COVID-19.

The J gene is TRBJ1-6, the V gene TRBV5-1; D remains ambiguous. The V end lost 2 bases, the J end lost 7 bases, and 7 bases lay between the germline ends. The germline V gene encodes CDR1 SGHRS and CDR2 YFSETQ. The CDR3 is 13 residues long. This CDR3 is CASSFTKNSPLHF. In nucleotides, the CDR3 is TGCGCCAGCAGCTTTACAAAAAATTCACCCCTCCACTTT.

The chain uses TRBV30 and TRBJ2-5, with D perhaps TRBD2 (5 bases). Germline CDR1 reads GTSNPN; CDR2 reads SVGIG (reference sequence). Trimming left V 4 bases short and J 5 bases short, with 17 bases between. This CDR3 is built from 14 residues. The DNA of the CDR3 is TGTGCCTGGACGGGAACCGGTGACCGGGAGACCCAGTACTTC. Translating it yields CAWTGTGDRETQYF.

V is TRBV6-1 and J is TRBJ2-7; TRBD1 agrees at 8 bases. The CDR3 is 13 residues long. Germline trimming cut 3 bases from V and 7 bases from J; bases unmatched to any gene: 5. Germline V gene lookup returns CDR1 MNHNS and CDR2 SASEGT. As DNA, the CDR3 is TGTGCCAGCAGTGACAGGGGGCCGGGAGAGCAGTACTTC. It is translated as CASSDRGPGEQYF.

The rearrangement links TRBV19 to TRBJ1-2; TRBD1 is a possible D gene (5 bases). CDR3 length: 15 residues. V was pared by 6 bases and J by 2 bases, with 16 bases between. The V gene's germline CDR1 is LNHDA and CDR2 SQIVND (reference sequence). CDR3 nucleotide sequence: TGTGCCAGTAGCGGGGGATGGAGGGAGAACTATGGCTACACCTTC. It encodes CASSGGWRENYGYTF.

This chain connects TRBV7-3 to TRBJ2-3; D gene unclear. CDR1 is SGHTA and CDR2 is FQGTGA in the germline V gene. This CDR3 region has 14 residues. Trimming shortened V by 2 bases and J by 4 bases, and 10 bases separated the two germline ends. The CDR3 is CASSLDSAADTQYF. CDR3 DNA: TGTGCCAGCAGCTTAGATAGTGCTGCAGATACGCAGTATTTT.

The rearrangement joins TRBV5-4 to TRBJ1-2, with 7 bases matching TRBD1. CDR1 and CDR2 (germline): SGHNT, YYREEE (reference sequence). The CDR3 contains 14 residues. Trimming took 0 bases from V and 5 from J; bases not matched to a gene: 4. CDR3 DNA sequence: TGTGCCAGCAGCTTGGTTGGGACAGATTATGGCTACACCTTC. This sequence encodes CASSLVGTDYGYTF.

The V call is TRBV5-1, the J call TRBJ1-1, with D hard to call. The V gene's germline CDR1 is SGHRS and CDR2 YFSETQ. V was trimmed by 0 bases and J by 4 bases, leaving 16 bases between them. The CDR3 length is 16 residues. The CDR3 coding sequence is TGCGCCAGCAGCTTGGGAGAGAGGATGGCGGCCACTGAAGCTTTCTTT. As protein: CASSLGERMAATEAFF. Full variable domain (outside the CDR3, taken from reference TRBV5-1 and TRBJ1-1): KAGVTQTPRYLIKTRGQQVTLSCSPISGHRSVSWYQQTPGQGLQFLFEYFSETQRNKGNFPGRFSGRQFSNSRSEMNVSTLELGDSALYLCASSLGERMAATEAFFGQGTRLTVV.

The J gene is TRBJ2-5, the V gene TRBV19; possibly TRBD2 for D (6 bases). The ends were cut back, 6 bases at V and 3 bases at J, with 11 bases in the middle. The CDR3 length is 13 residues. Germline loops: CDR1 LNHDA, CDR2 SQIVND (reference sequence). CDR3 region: CASRGGAEETQYF. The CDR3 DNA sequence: TGTGCCAGTAGGGGCGGGGCCGAAGAGACCCAGTACTTC.

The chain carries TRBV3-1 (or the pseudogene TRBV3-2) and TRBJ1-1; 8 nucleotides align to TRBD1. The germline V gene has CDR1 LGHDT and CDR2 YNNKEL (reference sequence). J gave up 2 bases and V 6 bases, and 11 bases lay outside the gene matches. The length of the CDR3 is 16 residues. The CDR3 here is CASSPRRTGINTEAFF. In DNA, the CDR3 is TGTGCCAGCAGTCCTCGTCGGACAGGGATTAACACTGAAGCTTTCTTT.

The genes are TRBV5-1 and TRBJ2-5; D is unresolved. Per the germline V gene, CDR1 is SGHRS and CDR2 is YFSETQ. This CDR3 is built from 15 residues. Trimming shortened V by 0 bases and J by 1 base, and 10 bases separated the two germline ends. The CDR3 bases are TGCGCCAGCAGCTTGGGCCAGACAACCCAAGAGACCCAGTACTTC. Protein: CASSLGQTTQETQYF. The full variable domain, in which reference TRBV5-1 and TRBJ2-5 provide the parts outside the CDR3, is KAGVTQTPRYLIKTRGQQVTLSCSPISGHRSVSWYQQTPGQGLQFLFEYFSETQRNKGNFPGRFSGRQFSNSRSEMNVSTLELGDSALYLCASSLGQTTQETQYFGPGTRLLVL.

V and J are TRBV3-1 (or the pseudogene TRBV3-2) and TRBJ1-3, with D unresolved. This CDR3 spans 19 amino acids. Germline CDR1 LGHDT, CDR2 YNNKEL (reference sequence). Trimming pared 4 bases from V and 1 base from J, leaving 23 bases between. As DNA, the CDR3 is TGTGCCAGCAGCCGATACCGGAGCAGTTTGCGGGGATCTGGAAACACCATATATTTT. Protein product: CASSRYRSSLRGSGNTIYF.

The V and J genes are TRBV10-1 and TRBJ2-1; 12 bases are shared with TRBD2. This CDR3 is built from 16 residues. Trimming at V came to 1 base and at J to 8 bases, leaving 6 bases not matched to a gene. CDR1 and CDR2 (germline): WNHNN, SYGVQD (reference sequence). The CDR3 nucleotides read TGCGCCAGCAGTGAGTTCTCTAGCGGGGGGGCGGATGAGCAGTTCTTC. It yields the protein CASSEFSSGGADEQFF.

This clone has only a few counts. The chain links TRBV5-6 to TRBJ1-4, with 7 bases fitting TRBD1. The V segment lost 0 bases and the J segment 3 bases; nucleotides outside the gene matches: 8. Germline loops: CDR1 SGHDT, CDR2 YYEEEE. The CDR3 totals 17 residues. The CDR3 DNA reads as TGTGCCAGCAGCTTGGGCCGCGACAGGGAGTCTAATGAAAAACTGTTTTTT. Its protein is CASSLGRDRESNEKLFF.

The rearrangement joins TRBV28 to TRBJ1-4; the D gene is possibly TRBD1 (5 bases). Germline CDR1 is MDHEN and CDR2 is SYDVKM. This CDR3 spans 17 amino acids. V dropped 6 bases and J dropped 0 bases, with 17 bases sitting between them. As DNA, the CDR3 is TGTGCCAGCAGGGGTTGGGGCAGGGAAGCAACTAATGAAAAACTGTTTTTT. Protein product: CASRGWGREATNEKLFF.

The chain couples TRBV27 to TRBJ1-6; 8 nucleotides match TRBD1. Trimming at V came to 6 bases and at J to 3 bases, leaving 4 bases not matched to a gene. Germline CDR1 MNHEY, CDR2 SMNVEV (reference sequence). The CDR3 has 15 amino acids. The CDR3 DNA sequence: TGTGCCAGCAGGACAGGGGCCGGCTATAATTCACCCCTCCACTTT. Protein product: CASRTGAGYNSPLHF.

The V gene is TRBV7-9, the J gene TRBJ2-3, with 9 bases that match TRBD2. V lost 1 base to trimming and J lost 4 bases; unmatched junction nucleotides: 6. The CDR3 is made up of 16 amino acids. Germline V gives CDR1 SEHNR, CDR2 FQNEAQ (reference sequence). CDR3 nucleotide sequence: TGTGCCAGCAGCTTAGTAGCGGGGGCAGGATCAGATACGCAGTATTTT. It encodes CASSLVAGAGSDTQYF.

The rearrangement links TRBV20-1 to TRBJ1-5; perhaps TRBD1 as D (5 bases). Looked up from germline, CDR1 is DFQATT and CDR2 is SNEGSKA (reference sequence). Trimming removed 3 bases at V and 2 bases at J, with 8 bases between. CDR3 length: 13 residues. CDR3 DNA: TGCAGTGCTAGTGAAGGGGGCAATCAGCCCCAGCATTTT. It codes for CSASEGGNQPQHF.

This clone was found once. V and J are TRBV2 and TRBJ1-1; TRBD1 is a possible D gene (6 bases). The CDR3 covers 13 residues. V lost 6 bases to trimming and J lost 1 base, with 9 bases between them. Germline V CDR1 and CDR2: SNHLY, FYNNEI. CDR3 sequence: CASSEQGNTEAFF. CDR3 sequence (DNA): TGTGCCAGCAGCGAACAGGGGAACACTGAAGCTTTCTTT.

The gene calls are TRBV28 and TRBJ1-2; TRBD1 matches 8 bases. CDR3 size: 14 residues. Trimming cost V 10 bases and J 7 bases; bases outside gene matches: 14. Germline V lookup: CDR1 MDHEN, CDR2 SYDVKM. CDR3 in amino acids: CATPGDRRPRGYTF. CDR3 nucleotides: TGTGCCACCCCGGGGGACAGGAGACCTCGTGGCTACACCTTC.

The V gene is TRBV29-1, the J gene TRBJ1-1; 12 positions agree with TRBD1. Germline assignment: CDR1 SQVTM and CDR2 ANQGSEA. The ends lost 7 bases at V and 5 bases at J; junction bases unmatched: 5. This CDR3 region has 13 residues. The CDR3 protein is CSAGTGGWTEAFF. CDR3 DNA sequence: TGCAGCGCTGGGACAGGGGGCTGGACTGAAGCTTTCTTT.

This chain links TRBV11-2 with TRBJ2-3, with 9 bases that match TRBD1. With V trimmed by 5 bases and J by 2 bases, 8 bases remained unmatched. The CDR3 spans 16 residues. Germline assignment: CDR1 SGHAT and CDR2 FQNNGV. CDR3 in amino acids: CASSKRQGGDTDTQYF. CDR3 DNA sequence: TGTGCCAGCAGCAAGAGACAGGGGGGAGACACAGATACGCAGTATTTT.

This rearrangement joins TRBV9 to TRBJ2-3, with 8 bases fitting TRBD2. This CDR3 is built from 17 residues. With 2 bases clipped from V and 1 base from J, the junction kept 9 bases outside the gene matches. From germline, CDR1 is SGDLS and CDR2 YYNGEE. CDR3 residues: CASSVGLRGGRTDTQYF. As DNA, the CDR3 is TGTGCCAGCAGCGTTGGGCTTCGGGGGGGCCGCACAGATACGCAGTATTTT.